This entry lists 12 T cell receptor beta chains sequenced from one sample in a study of blood T cell repertoires in COVID-19. Here immunoSEQ multiplex PCR was the method, and the copy in TCRdb shows in-frame clones only, minus some. Of 85,000 to 100,000 clones listed, more than 80% were seen once; the top ten hold nearly 25%. Sequenced material: peripheral blood. These receptors all come from a human donor in a cohort sampled during active COVID-19.

The chain links TRBV3-1 (or the pseudogene TRBV3-2) to TRBJ2-7; TRBD2 agrees at 7 bases. CDR3 length: 14 residues. After removal of 5 bases from V and 2 bases from J, the junction contained 6 bases not matched to a gene. The germline gives CDR1 LGHDT, CDR2 YNNKEL (reference sequence). DNA for the CDR3: TGTGCCAGCAGCGGTGTGGGGACTACCTACGAGCAGTACTTC. Amino acids: CASSGVGTTYEQYF.

This rearrangement joins TRBV6-4 to TRBJ1-2; tentatively, D is TRBD1 (6 bases). V gave up 5 bases and J gave up 0 bases, with 16 bases separating them. There are 16 residues in the CDR3. Per the germline V gene, CDR1 is MRHNA and CDR2 is SNTAGT. CDR3 DNA: TGTGCCAGCAGTCCCGGGGGGGCTGGAGCTAACTATGGCTACACCTTC. It encodes CASSPGGAGANYGYTF.

V usage is TRBV11-2 and J usage is TRBJ2-5, with 7 bases that match TRBD2. V trimming: 7 bases; J trimming: 4 bases; junction bases outside the gene matches: 6. The CDR3 totals 13 residues. CDR1 is SGHAT and CDR2 is FQNNGV in the germline V gene. The CDR3 region is CASTFSGGETQYF. CDR3 nucleotides: TGTGCCAGCACCTTCTCGGGGGGAGAGACCCAGTACTTC.

Only one count was recorded for this clone. This chain connects TRBV7-9 to TRBJ1-4; TRBD1 aligns across 8 bases. The CDR3 length is 15 residues. Per the germline V gene, CDR1 is SEHNR and CDR2 is FQNEAQ (reference sequence). J gave up 7 bases and V 2 bases, and 6 bases lay outside the gene matches. The chain's CDR3 is CASSLQGALSEKLFF. CDR3 bases: TGTGCCAGCAGCTTACAGGGGGCGCTGAGTGAAAAACTGTTTTTT.

CDR3 in DNA: TGCGCCAGCAGCTATGACAGATCGAACACCGGGGAGCTGTTTTTT. Translated, it gives CASSYDRSNTGELFF. The V gene is TRBV5-1, the J gene TRBJ2-2; possibly TRBD1 for D (5 bases). CDR3 size: 15 residues. Germline loops: CDR1 SGHRS, CDR2 YFSETQ. V lost 3 bases and J 0 bases, leaving 9 bases between the germline ends.

The gene calls are TRBV5-8 and TRBJ1-5, with D maybe TRBD1 (5 bases). Germline V gene data show CDR1 as SGHTS and CDR2 as YDEGEE. Deletions cut 0 bases from V and 7 bases from J, with 14 bases between. The CDR3 extends over 15 amino acids. CDR3 DNA: TGTGCCAGCAGCTTGGGGGGGGACTCATGGCAGCCCCAGCATTTT. Encoded protein: CASSLGGDSWQPQHF.

J is TRBJ2-3 and V is TRBV6-6, with 8 bases identical to TRBD2. Germline values: CDR1 MNHNY, CDR2 SVGAGI (reference sequence). This CDR3 region has 15 residues. The trim removed 4 bases at V and 0 bases at J, leaving 3 bases unmatched. The CDR3 DNA sequence: TGTGCCAGCAGTTCCGGGGGGGGTAGCACAGATACGCAGTATTTT. This gives the protein CASSSGGGSTDTQYF.

This clone was observed a single time. The rearrangement links TRBV19 to TRBJ1-4, with 12 bases identical to TRBD1. Germline assignment: CDR1 LNHDA and CDR2 SQIVND (reference sequence). The CDR3 loop spans 15 amino acids. V was pared by 4 bases and J by 9 bases, with 6 bases of the junction left unmatched. The CDR3 DNA reads TGTGCCAGTAGTACGGGACAGGGGGCTTTTCAAAAACTGTTTTTT. It yields the protein CASSTGQGAFQKLFF. The full variable domain, its missing parts supplied by reference TRBV19 and TRBJ1-4, is DGGITQSPKYLFRKEGQNVTLSCEQNLNHDAMYWYRQDPGQGLRLIYYSQIVNDFQKGDIAEGYSVSREKKESFPLTVTSAQKNPTAFYLCASSTGQGAFQKLFFGSGTQLSVL.

The chain recombines TRBV3-1 (or the pseudogene TRBV3-2) with TRBJ1-6; weak D call: TRBD1 (5 bases). V shed 0 bases and J shed 10 bases, with 13 bases lying between them. The germline V gene has CDR1 LGHDT and CDR2 YNNKEL (reference sequence). The CDR3 length is 15 residues. The CDR3 bases are TGTGCCAGCAGCCAAGATCGAGGGAGGGACTCACCCCTCCACTTT. Amino acids: CASSQDRGRDSPLHF.

The CDR3, as DNA: TGTGCCAGTAGTATGGCCCGCACCGGGGAGCTGTTTTTT. Translating gives CASSMARTGELFF. The V and J genes are TRBV19 and TRBJ2-2, with unresolved D. This CDR3 has 13 amino acids. V lost 3 bases and J lost 4, with 6 bases in between. CDR1 is LNHDA and CDR2 is SQIVND in the germline V gene (reference sequence).

The J gene is TRBJ1-2, the V gene TRBV18, with a weak D call TRBD1 (6 bases). Between the trimmed V and J ends, which lost 5 bases and 1 base, there was a span of 14 bases. The CDR3 covers 15 residues. From germline, CDR1 is KGHSH and CDR2 LQKENI. For the CDR3, the DNA is TGTGCCAGCTCATCTACTCAGGACAGTAACTATGGCTACACCTTC. Residues: CASSSTQDSNYGYTF.

V and J are TRBV6-5 and TRBJ1-2; 8 nucleotides match TRBD1. The CDR3 extends over 13 amino acids. In germline, CDR1 is MNHEY, CDR2 SVGAGI. The V segment lost 9 bases and the J segment 8 bases; nucleotides outside the gene matches: 11. CDR3 amino acids: CASMGQAIRGYTF. The CDR3 region has the DNA TGTGCCAGTATGGGACAGGCCATCCGAGGCTACACCTTC.